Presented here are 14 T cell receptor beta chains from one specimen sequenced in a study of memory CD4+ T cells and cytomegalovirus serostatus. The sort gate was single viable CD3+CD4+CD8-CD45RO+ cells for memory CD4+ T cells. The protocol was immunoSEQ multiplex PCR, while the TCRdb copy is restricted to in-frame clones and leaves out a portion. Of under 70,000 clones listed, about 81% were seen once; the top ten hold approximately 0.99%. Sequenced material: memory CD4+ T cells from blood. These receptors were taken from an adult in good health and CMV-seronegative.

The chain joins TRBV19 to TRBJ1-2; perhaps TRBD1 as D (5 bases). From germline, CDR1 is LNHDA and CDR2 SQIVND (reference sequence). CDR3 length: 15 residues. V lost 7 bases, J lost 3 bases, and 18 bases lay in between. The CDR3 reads CASKNRGAGDYGYTF. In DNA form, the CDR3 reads TGTGCCAGTAAAAATCGGGGTGCGGGGGACTATGGCTACACCTTC.

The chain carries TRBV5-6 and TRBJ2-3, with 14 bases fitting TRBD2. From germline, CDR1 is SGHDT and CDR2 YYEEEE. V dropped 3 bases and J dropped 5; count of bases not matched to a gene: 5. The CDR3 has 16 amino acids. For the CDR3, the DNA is TGTGCCAGCAGCTATGGACTAGCGGGAGGAGGAGATACGCAGTATTTT. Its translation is CASSYGLAGGGDTQYF.

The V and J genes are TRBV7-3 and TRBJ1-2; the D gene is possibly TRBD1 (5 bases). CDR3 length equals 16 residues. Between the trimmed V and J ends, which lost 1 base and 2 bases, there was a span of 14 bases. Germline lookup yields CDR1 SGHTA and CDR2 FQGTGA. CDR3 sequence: CASSLSPSAGNYGYTF. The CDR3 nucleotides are TGTGCCAGCAGCTTAAGTCCATCGGCAGGGAACTATGGCTACACCTTC.

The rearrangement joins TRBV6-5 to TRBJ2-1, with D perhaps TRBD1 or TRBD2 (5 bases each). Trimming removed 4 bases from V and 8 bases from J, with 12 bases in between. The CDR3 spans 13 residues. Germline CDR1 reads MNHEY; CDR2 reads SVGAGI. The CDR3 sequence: CASSSPGAYEQFF. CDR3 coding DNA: TGTGCCAGCAGTTCCCCCGGGGCTTATGAGCAGTTCTTC.

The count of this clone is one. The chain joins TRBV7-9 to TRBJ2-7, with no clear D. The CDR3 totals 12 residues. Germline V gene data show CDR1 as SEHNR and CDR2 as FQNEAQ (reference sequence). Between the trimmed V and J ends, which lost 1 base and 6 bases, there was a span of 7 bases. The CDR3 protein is CASSLGEVEQYF. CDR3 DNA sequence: TGTGCCAGCAGCTTAGGTGAGGTCGAGCAGTACTTC. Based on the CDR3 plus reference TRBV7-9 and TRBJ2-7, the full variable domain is DTGVSQNPRHKITKRGQNVTFRCDPISEHNRLYWYRQTLGQGPEFLTYFQNEAQLEKSRLLSDRFSAERPKGSFSTLEIQRTEQGDSAMYLCASSLGEVEQYFGPGTRLTVT.

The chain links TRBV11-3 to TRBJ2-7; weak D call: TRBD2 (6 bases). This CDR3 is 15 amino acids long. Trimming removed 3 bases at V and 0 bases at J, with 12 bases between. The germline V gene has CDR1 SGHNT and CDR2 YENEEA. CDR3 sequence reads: CASSLEGTYSYEQYF. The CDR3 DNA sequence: TGTGCCAGCAGCTTGGAGGGGACGTACTCCTACGAGCAGTACTTC.

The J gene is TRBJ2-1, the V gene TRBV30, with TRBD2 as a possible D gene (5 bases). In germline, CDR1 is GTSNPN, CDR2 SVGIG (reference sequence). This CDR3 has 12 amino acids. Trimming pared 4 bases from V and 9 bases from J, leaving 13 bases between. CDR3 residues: CAWKWERGEQFF. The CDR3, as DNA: TGTGCCTGGAAATGGGAGCGAGGTGAGCAGTTCTTC. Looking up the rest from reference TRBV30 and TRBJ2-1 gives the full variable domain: SQTIHQWPATLVQPVGSPLSLECTVEGTSNPNLYWYRQAAGRGLQLLFYSVGIGQISSEVPQNLSASRPQDRQFILSSKKLLLSDSGFYLCAWKWERGEQFFGPGTRLTVL.

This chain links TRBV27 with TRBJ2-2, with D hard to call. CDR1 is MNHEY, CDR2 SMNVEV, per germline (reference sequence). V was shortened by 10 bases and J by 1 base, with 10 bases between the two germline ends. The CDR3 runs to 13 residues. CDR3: CATLLWNTGELFF. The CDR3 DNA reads TGTGCCACCCTACTATGGAACACCGGGGAGCTGTTTTTT.

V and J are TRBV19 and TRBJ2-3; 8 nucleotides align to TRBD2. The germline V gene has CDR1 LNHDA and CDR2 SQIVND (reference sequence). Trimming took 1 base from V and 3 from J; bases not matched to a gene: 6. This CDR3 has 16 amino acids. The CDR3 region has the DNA TGTGCCAGTAGTATAGGACTAGCGCTGGGGACAGATACGCAGTATTTT. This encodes CASSIGLALGTDTQYF. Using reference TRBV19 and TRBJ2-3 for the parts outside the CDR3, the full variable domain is DGGITQSPKYLFRKEGQNVTLSCEQNLNHDAMYWYRQDPGQGLRLIYYSQIVNDFQKGDIAEGYSVSREKKESFPLTVTSAQKNPTAFYLCASSIGLALGTDTQYFGPGTRLTVL.

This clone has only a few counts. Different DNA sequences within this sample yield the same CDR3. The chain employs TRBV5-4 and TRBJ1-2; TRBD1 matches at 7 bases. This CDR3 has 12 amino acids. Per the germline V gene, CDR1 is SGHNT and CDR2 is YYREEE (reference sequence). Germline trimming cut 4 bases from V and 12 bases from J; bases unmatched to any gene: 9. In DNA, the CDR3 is TGTGCCAGCAGCGTACGACAGGGCGGGGACACCTTC. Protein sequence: CASSVRQGGDTF.

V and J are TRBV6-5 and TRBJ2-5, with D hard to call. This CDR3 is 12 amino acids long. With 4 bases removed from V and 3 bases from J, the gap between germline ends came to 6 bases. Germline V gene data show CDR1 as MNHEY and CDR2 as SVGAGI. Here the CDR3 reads CASSFREETQYF. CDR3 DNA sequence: TGTGCCAGCAGTTTTAGGGAAGAGACCCAGTACTTC.

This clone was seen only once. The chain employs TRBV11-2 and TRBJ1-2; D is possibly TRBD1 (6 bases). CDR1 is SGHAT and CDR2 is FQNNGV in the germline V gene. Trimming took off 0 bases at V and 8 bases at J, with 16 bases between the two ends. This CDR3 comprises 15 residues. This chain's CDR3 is CASSLDLRGIHGYTF. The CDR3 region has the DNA TGTGCCAGCAGCTTAGATCTCAGGGGTATTCACGGCTACACCTTC.

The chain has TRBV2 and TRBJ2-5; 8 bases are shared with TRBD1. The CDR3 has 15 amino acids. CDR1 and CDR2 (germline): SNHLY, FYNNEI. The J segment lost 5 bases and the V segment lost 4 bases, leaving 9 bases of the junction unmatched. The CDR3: CASSGDRGGMETQYF. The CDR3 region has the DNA TGTGCCAGCAGTGGAGACAGGGGAGGAATGGAGACCCAGTACTTC.

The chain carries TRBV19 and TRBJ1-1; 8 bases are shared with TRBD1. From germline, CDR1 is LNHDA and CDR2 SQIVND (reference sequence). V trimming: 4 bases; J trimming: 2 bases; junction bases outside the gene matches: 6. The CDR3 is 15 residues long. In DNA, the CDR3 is TGTGCCAGTAGTAAAGCCAGGGGGCTTAACACTGAAGCTTTCTTT. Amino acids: CASSKARGLNTEAFF. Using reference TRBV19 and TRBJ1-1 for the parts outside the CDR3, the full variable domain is DGGITQSPKYLFRKEGQNVTLSCEQNLNHDAMYWYRQDPGQGLRLIYYSQIVNDFQKGDIAEGYSVSREKKESFPLTVTSAQKNPTAFYLCASSKARGLNTEAFFGQGTRLTVV.